This TCR beta chain is drawn from a study of T cell changes during pregnancy in multiple sclerosis. Sequencing used immunoSEQ multiplex PCR; TCRdb keeps in-frame clones, though not all of them. The table includes some 48,000 clones, approximately 95% detected once. V gave up 6 bases and J gave up 6 bases, with 11 bases separating them. There are 12 residues in the CDR3. Per germline, CDR1 MNHNS and CDR2 SASEGT. The V call is TRBV6-1, the J call TRBJ1-1; D gene uncertain. The sample here was CD8+ T cells from peripheral blood mononuclear cells, taken in the first trimester of pregnancy. The sequence was collected from a female donor with multiple sclerosis, enrolled in a pregnancy study. The CDR3 is CASRAGGPEAFF. The CDR3 DNA reads as TGTGCCAGCAGAGCAGGAGGGCCTGAAGCTTTCTTT.